This T cell receptor (beta chain) was recovered during a study of blood T cell repertoires in COVID-19. At the level of the study: Sites across the United States, Italy and Spain contributed samples from acute and convalescent COVID-19. Sample material is recorded as cDNA or gDNA derived from T cells, B-cell-depleted T cells, or PBMCs.

Methods used by the authors: Quantification of nucleated cells was approximated via reference gene primer amplification. Produced via immunoSEQ multiplex PCR; TCRdb's table is partial and in-frame only. The V and J calls and clone size come from that table; D and trimming were worked out from the DNA. The sample lists about 180,000 clones; roughly three quarters were seen once. Seattle-derived patients entered the study during active infection and were followed longitudinally. Trimming took off 7 bases at V and 2 bases at J, with 23 bases between the two ends. Germline V gene data show CDR1 as SQVTM and CDR2 as ANQGSEA. CDR3 length: 16 amino acids.

Sequencing used peripheral blood. The chain combines TRBV29-1 with TRBJ1-1; D uncertain. This receptor was taken from an elderly woman with COVID-19, enrolled during active disease. CDR3 amino acids: CSAFRFQSLENTEAFF. The CDR3 coding sequence is TGCAGCGCCTTCAGGTTTCAGTCCCTGGAAAACACTGAAGCTTTCTTT.